This is a list of T cell receptor beta chains from one sample in a study of blood T cell repertoires in COVID-19. The repertoire was sequenced with immunoSEQ multiplex PCR; TCRdb's copy has only in-frame clones and lacks some. The table lists approximately 91,000 clones, about three quarters of them singletons. Source material: peripheral blood. The receptors were gathered from a man between 65 and 79 years old with acute or convalescent COVID-19. CDR3s include the opening cysteine and the closing phenylalanine or tryptophan. D genes are given only for firm matches. Clone size is stated in some rows and not others, as once, few, many or a class when expanded.

>14|few|TRBJ2-7|TRBD1|TRBV29-1
TGCAGCGTTGACCCAGGGGGCACGGGCTACGAGCAGTACTTC
CSVDPGGTGYEQYF
>14|.|TRBJ1-5|.|TRBV11-2
TGTGCCAGCAGCCTGGGACACGGCAATCAGCCCCAGCATTTT
CASSLGHGNQPQHF
>11|few|TRBJ1-1|.|TRBV6-5
TGTGCCAGCAAAAAGGGGACTGAAGCTTTCTTT
CASKKGTEAFF
>15|few|TRBJ1-2|.|TRBV5-1
TGCGCCAGCAGCTTGGTCGCTCGGGGGGCTTATGGCTACACCTTC
CASSLVARGAYGYTF
>15|.|TRBJ2-5|TRBD1|TRBV6-5
TGTGCCAGCAGCCGCCCCGGGACAGTCCAAGAGACCCAGTACTTC
CASSRPGTVQETQYF
>15|.|TRBJ2-2|TRBD1|TRBV5-1
TGCGCCAGCAGCTTGACACAGGGGGACACCGGGGAGCTGTTTTTT
CASSLTQGDTGELFF
>17|.|TRBJ1-5|TRBD1|TRBV30
TGTGCCTGGAGCCGATCCGGACAGGGGTATAGCAATCAGCCCCAGCATTTT
CAWSRSGQGYSNQPQHF
>14|.|TRBJ2-1|.|TRBV5-5
TGTGCCAGCAGCGTATGGGGCAGTCCTAATGAGCAGTTCTTC
CASSVWGSPNEQFF
>18|few|TRBJ2-6|.|TRBV19
TGTGCCAGTAGTCTCCTAAGAACGCCTCGCTCTGGGGCCAACGTCCTGACTTTC
CASSLLRTPRSGANVLTF
>14|few|TRBJ1-5|.|TRBV5-1
TGCGCCAGCAGCGAGGGTGGCAGCAATCAGCCCCAGCATTTT
CASSEGGSNQPQHF
>15|.|TRBJ1-2|.|TRBV19
TGTGCCAGTACCCTAACGGGGACTGCTAACTATGGCTACACCTTC
CASTLTGTANYGYTF
>16|.|TRBJ1-2|.|TRBV19
TGTGCCAGTAGTATGATGGTGGAGGTGGGGGCAGTTGGCTACACCTTC
CASSMMVEVGAVGYTF
>15|.|TRBJ2-2|.|TRBV9
TGTGCCAGCAGCGTAGGGCAGGTCGCCACCGGGGAGCTGTTTTTT
CASSVGQVATGELFF
>12|.|TRBJ1-2|.|TRBV6-4
TGTGCCAGCAGTGACAACGGGTATGGCTACACCTTC
CASSDNGYGYTF
>19|few|TRBJ1-2|TRBD1|TRBV4-2
TGTGCCAGCAGCCAAGAACTCAACATCGGGACAGACAACCTATATGGCTACACCTTC
CASSQELNIGTDNLYGYTF
>15|.|TRBJ2-5|TRBD2|TRBV28
TGTGCCAGCAGTTTATCCCCTAGCGGCCAAGAGACCCAGTACTTC
CASSLSPSGQETQYF
>14|.|TRBJ2-2|TRBD1|TRBV24-1
TGTGCCACCAGTGATGGCAGGGGGCTCGGGGAGCTGTTTTTT
CATSDGRGLGELFF
>17|.|TRBJ2-7|.|TRBV10-2
TGCGCCAGCAGTGAGTCCAACTACAGGGCAAACTCCTACGAGCAGTACTTC
CASSESNYRANSYEQYF
>18|once|TRBJ1-1|.|TRBV4-2
TGTGCCAGCAGCCAAGAGACGGGGGGGCAGAGCGCGCGGACTGAAGCTTTCTTT
CASSQETGGQSARTEAFF
>13|.|TRBJ1-3|.|TRBV19
TGTGCCAGTAGTGAAAGGAGAGGAAACACCATATATTTT
CASSERRGNTIYF
>13|once|TRBJ2-1|TRBD1|TRBV6-6
TGTGCCAGCAGGCGGACAGGCACGGATGAGCAGTTCTTC
CASRRTGTDEQFF
>15|.|TRBJ1-6|TRBD1|TRBV10-3
TGTGCCATCAGTGAGACGGACAGGGGTAATTCACCCCTCCACTTT
CAISETDRGNSPLHF
>17|.|TRBJ1-5|.|TRBV6-4
TGTGCCAGCAGGGGCAGTGTCCTACCTGGTGGCAATCAGCCCCAGCATTTT
CASRGSVLPGGNQPQHF
>17|.|TRBJ1-3|TRBD1|TRBV11-2
TGTGCCAGCAGCTTAGATACAGGGGGGATGGCTGGAAACACCATATATTTT
CASSLDTGGMAGNTIYF
>12|.|TRBJ2-6|.|TRBV29-1
TGCAGCGTTTCTATGGACAGCCCTGCCCTGACTTTC
CSVSMDSPALTF
>15|.|TRBJ2-5|.|TRBV24-1
TGTGCCACCAGTGATTTGGAGGGAGGGGGAGAGACCCAGTACTTC
CATSDLEGGGETQYF
>18|.|TRBJ2-3|TRBD1|TRBV24-1
TGTGCCACCAGTGATTTCGACAGGGGTTCAAGGCACACAGATACGCAGTATTTT
CATSDFDRGSRHTDTQYF
>16|once|TRBJ2-2|.|TRBV15
TGTGCCACCAGCAGACCCCTAGGACGGGGGACCGGGGAGCTGTTTTTT
CATSRPLGRGTGELFF
>15|.|TRBJ1-5|TRBD1|TRBV20-1
TGCAGTGCTAGTTTACACAGGGGTTCAAATCAGCCCCAGCATTTT
CSASLHRGSNQPQHF
>14|.|TRBJ2-2|.|TRBV4-1
TGCGCCAGCAGCCAAGAGACAGCGATTGGGGAGCTGTTTTTT
CASSQETAIGELFF
>18|.|TRBJ2-6|TRBD2|TRBV5-1
TGCGCCAGCAGCCGGGGACTAGCGGGAGAGTCAGGGGCCAACGTCCTGACTTTC
CASSRGLAGESGANVLTF
>15|medium-sized|TRBJ1-6|.|TRBV19
TGTGCCAGTAGTCCCCCAGGTCTACGGAATTCACCCCTCCACTTT
CASSPPGLRNSPLHF
>15|.|TRBJ1-4|TRBD1|TRBV28
TGTGCCAGCAGTAGCGGGACAGGGTGGGGTGAAAAACTGTTTTTT
CASSSGTGWGEKLFF
>14|once|TRBJ1-1|.|TRBV2
TGTGCCAGCAGTGGGGAGGTCGGGAACACTGAAGCTTTCTTT
CASSGEVGNTEAFF
>20|.|TRBJ2-1|TRBD2|TRBV6-2/TRBV6-3
TGTGCCAGCAGCCCCGGGACTAGCGGGAGGGTCCCCTTATCCTACAATGAGCAGTTCTTC
CASSPGTSGRVPLSYNEQFF
>17|.|TRBJ2-3|TRBD2|TRBV5-1
TGCGCCAGCAGCCCGGGACTAGCGGGGGACTTCAAGGATACGCAGTATTTT
CASSPGLAGDFKDTQYF
>14|.|TRBJ1-4|TRBD1|TRBV28
TGTGCCAGCAGTTGGACAGGAGGAAATGAAAAACTGTTTTTT
CASSWTGGNEKLFF
>14|.|TRBJ2-1|.|TRBV5-6
TGTGCCAGCAGCCCGGACCGGGGCTACAATGAGCAGTTCTTC
CASSPDRGYNEQFF
>19|few|TRBJ2-2|TRBD2|TRBV3-1/TRBV3-2
TGTGCCAGCAGCCAAGCGAGTGGGGGAGGGCCGGCGAACACCGGGGAGCTGTTTTTT
CASSQASGGGPANTGELFF
>13|once|TRBJ2-1|TRBD2|TRBV7-3
TGTGCCAGCAGCCATGGACGGGAGGGCGAGCAGTTCTTC
CASSHGREGEQFF
>15|few|TRBJ1-6|TRBD1|TRBV14
TGTGCCAGCAGCCAAGAGGGGACAGGGAATCCACCCCTCCACTTT
CASSQEGTGNPPLHF
>18|.|TRBJ1-5|TRBD1|TRBV28
TGTGCCAGCAGTCCATTATTTCGACAGGGAGGAGGGTATCAGCCCCAGCATTTT
CASSPLFRQGGGYQPQHF
>14|.|TRBJ2-2|TRBD1|TRBV12-5
TGTGCTAGTGGTCCAACAGGGGGCAACGGGGAGCTGTTTTTT
CASGPTGGNGELFF
>14|.|TRBJ1-3|TRBD1|TRBV6-5
TGTGCCAGCAGTCCCACAGGGGCTGGAAACACCATATATTTT
CASSPTGAGNTIYF
>17|.|TRBJ2-4|TRBD2|TRBV2
TGTGCCAGCAGCCCAGCGGGGGGCCTTGGGGCCAAAAACATTCAGTACTTC
CASSPAGGLGAKNIQYF
>13|.|TRBJ2-2|.|TRBV7-2
TGTGCCAGCAGCCCAGGGATTCCCGGGGAGCTGTTTTTT
CASSPGIPGELFF
>17|.|TRBJ2-1|TRBD2|TRBV10-3
TGTGCCATCAGTGAGGGCGGGACTAGCGGGAAGAACAATGAGCAGTTCTTC
CAISEGGTSGKNNEQFF
>16|.|TRBJ2-1|TRBD1|TRBV29-1
TGCAGCGTTGGTTCGGGTACGCTGGGACAGTACAATGAGCAGTTCTTC
CSVGSGTLGQYNEQFF
>15|.|TRBJ2-3|TRBD1|TRBV30
TGTGCCTGGACAGGGACAGGGGTCTTCACAGATACGCAGTATTTT
CAWTGTGVFTDTQYF
>15|.|TRBJ1-2|.|TRBV15
TGTGCCACCAGCAGAGGGGAGGCGGCTCTGGATGGCTACACCTTC
CATSRGEAALDGYTF
>14|medium-sized|TRBJ2-2|.|TRBV19
TGTGCCAGTAATGGCGGGGTAGAAACCGGGGAGCTGTTTTTT
CASNGGVETGELFF
>15|.|TRBJ1-2|.|TRBV5-6
TGTGCCAGCGGAGGGCGGGGGAGTCCTAACTATGGCTACACCTTC
CASGGRGSPNYGYTF
>13|.|TRBJ1-2|.|TRBV19
TGTGCCACCCGACCGACTAGGGGATATGGCTACACCTTC
CATRPTRGYGYTF
>18|.|TRBJ2-1|TRBD2|TRBV24-1
TGTGCCACCAGTGATTCCCCCCAACTAGCGGGATTATACAATGAGCAGTTCTTC
CATSDSPQLAGLYNEQFF
>17|.|TRBJ1-4|TRBD1|TRBV5-5
TGTGCCAGCAGCCGGACAGGGTCATGGGCGGGGGAGGAAAAACTGTTTTTT
CASSRTGSWAGEEKLFF
>13|few|TRBJ1-2|TRBD1|TRBV10-1
TGCGCCAGCAGAAGGACAGGTTTGGGAGGCTACACCTTC
CASRRTGLGGYTF
>15|.|TRBJ1-2|TRBD1|TRBV6-5
TGTGCCAGCAAAGGGCGGACAGGGGGCCGTAATGGCTACACCTTC
CASKGRTGGRNGYTF